Listed below are T cell receptor beta chains from one sample, sequenced in a study of blood T cell repertoires in COVID-19. TCRdb keeps only in-frame clones here, not all; method: immunoSEQ multiplex PCR. The sample records about 250,000 clones, roughly 91% being singletons. Sequenced: peripheral blood. These receptor sequences come from a man aged 25 to 45 with acute or convalescent COVID-19. Both conserved end residues are part of each CDR3. D genes are given only for firm matches. For some rows the clone size is stated as once, few or many, or as a class when expanded; others skip it.

-	TRBJ2-5	TRBV4-2	TRBD2	CASSQSGLAGGVGETQYF	TGTGCCAGCAGCCAATCGGGACTAGCGGGGGGGGTAGGAGAGACCCAGTACTTC
-	TRBJ2-3	TRBV4-1	TRBD2	CASSQGLAGGGTDTQYF	TGCGCCAGCAGCCAAGGCCTAGCGGGGGGGGGCACAGATACGCAGTATTTT
-	TRBJ2-5	TRBV7-9	TRBD2	CASSLAGGEETQYF	TGTGCCAGCAGCTTAGCGGGGGGGGAAGAGACCCAGTACTTC
-	TRBJ2-2	TRBV6-5	-	CASGALNTGELFF	TGTGCCAGCGGGGCCTTGAACACCGGGGAGCTGTTTTTT
-	TRBJ2-7	TRBV5-6	TRBD2	CASSFGRRRRGEYYEQYF	TGTGCCAGCAGCTTCGGTCGCCGTCGGCGGGGGGAATACTACGAGCAGTACTTC
many	TRBJ2-7	TRBV14	-	CASSDNYEQYF	TGTGCCAGCAGCGACAACTACGAGCAGTACTTC
-	TRBJ1-3	TRBV18	TRBD1	CASSLDRDTIYF	TGTGCCAGCTCCCTCGACAGGGACACCATATATTTT
-	TRBJ2-1	TRBV18	TRBD1	CASSATGQVIYNEQFF	TGTGCCAGCTCAGCTACGGGACAGGTTATATACAATGAGCAGTTCTTC
-	TRBJ1-4	TRBV6-1	-	CASSERGEKLFF	TGTGCCAGCAGTGAACGGGGTGAAAAACTGTTTTTT
-	TRBJ2-1	TRBV11-3	TRBD2	CASSVSGVAEQFF	TGTGCCAGCAGCGTTAGCGGGGTTGCTGAGCAGTTCTTC
-	TRBJ2-1	TRBV5-1	-	CASRRGGEYNEQFF	TGCGCCAGCAGGAGGGGGGGAGAATACAATGAGCAGTTCTTC
-	TRBJ1-5	TRBV9	TRBD1	CASSVGIMDRGLEPQHF	TGTGCCAGCAGCGTAGGTATAATGGACAGGGGATTAGAGCCCCAGCATTTT
-	TRBJ2-3	TRBV11-2	TRBD1	CASSLIPGTGFMDTQYF	TGTGCCAGCAGCTTAATTCCCGGGACAGGGTTCATGGATACGCAGTATTTT
-	TRBJ1-6	TRBV6-5	TRBD1	CASSQTSGQNSPLHF	TGTGCCAGCAGTCAGACGTCGGGACAGAATTCACCCCTCCACTTT
-	TRBJ2-7	TRBV3-1/TRBV3-2	TRBD2	CASSQVSGGREQYF	TGTGCCAGCAGCCAAGTATCGGGGGGGCGGGAGCAGTACTTC
-	TRBJ1-1	TRBV2	TRBD1	CASSEETGVTEAFF	TGTGCCAGCAGTGAAGAGACAGGGGTCACTGAAGCTTTCTTT
-	TRBJ1-3	TRBV7-8	-	CASSLSIGAGNTIYF	TGTGCCAGCAGCTTATCGATCGGGGCTGGAAACACCATATATTTT
-	TRBJ2-2	TRBV28	TRBD1	CASSLDRGRIGSGELFF	TGTGCCAGCAGTTTAGACAGGGGGAGAATCGGTTCCGGGGAGCTGTTTTTT
-	TRBJ1-4	TRBV18	-	CASSSGRGTTNEKLFF	TGTGCCAGCTCATCCGGCCGGGGGACAACTAATGAAAAACTGTTTTTT
-	TRBJ2-5	TRBV7-2	-	CASSPQLGAETQYF	TGTGCCAGCAGCCCCCAACTCGGAGCAGAGACCCAGTACTTC
-	TRBJ1-1	TRBV9	-	CASSFGSLAEQAFF	TGTGCCAGCAGCTTCGGGAGTTTGGCCGAACAAGCTTTCTTT
-	TRBJ2-3	TRBV7-8	TRBD2	CASREPGGSDTQYF	TGTGCCAGCAGGGAGCCGGGGGGTTCAGATACGCAGTATTTT
once	TRBJ2-2	TRBV7-2	-	CASSLGPGELFF	TGTGCCAGCAGCTTGGGGCCCGGGGAGCTGTTTTTT
-	TRBJ1-5	TRBV2	TRBD1	CASSEDRALIQPQHF	TGTGCCAGCAGTGAGGACAGGGCCCTTATTCAGCCCCAGCATTTT
-	TRBJ1-3	TRBV6-5	-	CASPNSGNTIYF	TGTGCCAGCCCCAACTCTGGAAACACCATATATTTT
once	TRBJ2-1	TRBV29-1	TRBD2	CSVDGLAGAFDNEQFF	TGCAGCGTTGATGGGCTAGCGGGAGCGTTCGACAATGAGCAGTTCTTC
-	TRBJ2-2	TRBV9	-	CASSVVAGNPGELFF	TGTGCCAGCAGCGTAGTGGCAGGGAATCCCGGGGAGCTGTTTTTT
-	TRBJ2-3	TRBV27	TRBD2	CASSFRDYASSTQYF	TGTGCCAGCAGTTTTCGGGACTACGCCTCGTCCACGCAGTATTTT
-	TRBJ1-5	TRBV21-1	-	CASGRLERRLYSNQPQHF	TGTGCCAGCGGCCGACTGGAGAGAAGACTTTATAGCAATCAGCCCCAGCATTTT
-	TRBJ1-2	TRBV11-2	-	CASSLGAGNEGYTF	TGTGCCAGCAGCTTGGGGGCAGGGAATGAGGGCTACACCTTC
-	TRBJ1-1	TRBV18	-	CASSPMGHVNTEAFF	TGTGCCAGCTCACCCATGGGACATGTGAACACTGAAGCTTTCTTT
-	TRBJ2-5	TRBV11-3	TRBD2	CASSLGSSGQETQYF	TGTGCCAGCAGCTTAGGTTCTAGCGGACAAGAGACCCAGTACTTC
-	TRBJ2-3	TRBV11-3	TRBD2	CASSLGVAGPLGTDTQYF	TGTGCCAGCAGCTTAGGCGTAGCGGGGCCCCTGGGCACAGATACGCAGTATTTT
few	TRBJ2-5	TRBV11-1	TRBD1	CASGQGAFFQETQYF	TGTGCCAGCGGACAGGGGGCGTTTTTCCAAGAGACCCAGTACTTC
-	TRBJ1-1	TRBV3-1/TRBV3-2	-	CASSQVDFLNTEAFF	TGTGCCAGCAGCCAAGTAGATTTTCTCAACACTGAAGCTTTCTTT
-	TRBJ2-7	TRBV5-1	-	CASSFAGNYEQYF	TGCGCCAGCAGCTTCGCAGGGAACTACGAGCAGTACTTC